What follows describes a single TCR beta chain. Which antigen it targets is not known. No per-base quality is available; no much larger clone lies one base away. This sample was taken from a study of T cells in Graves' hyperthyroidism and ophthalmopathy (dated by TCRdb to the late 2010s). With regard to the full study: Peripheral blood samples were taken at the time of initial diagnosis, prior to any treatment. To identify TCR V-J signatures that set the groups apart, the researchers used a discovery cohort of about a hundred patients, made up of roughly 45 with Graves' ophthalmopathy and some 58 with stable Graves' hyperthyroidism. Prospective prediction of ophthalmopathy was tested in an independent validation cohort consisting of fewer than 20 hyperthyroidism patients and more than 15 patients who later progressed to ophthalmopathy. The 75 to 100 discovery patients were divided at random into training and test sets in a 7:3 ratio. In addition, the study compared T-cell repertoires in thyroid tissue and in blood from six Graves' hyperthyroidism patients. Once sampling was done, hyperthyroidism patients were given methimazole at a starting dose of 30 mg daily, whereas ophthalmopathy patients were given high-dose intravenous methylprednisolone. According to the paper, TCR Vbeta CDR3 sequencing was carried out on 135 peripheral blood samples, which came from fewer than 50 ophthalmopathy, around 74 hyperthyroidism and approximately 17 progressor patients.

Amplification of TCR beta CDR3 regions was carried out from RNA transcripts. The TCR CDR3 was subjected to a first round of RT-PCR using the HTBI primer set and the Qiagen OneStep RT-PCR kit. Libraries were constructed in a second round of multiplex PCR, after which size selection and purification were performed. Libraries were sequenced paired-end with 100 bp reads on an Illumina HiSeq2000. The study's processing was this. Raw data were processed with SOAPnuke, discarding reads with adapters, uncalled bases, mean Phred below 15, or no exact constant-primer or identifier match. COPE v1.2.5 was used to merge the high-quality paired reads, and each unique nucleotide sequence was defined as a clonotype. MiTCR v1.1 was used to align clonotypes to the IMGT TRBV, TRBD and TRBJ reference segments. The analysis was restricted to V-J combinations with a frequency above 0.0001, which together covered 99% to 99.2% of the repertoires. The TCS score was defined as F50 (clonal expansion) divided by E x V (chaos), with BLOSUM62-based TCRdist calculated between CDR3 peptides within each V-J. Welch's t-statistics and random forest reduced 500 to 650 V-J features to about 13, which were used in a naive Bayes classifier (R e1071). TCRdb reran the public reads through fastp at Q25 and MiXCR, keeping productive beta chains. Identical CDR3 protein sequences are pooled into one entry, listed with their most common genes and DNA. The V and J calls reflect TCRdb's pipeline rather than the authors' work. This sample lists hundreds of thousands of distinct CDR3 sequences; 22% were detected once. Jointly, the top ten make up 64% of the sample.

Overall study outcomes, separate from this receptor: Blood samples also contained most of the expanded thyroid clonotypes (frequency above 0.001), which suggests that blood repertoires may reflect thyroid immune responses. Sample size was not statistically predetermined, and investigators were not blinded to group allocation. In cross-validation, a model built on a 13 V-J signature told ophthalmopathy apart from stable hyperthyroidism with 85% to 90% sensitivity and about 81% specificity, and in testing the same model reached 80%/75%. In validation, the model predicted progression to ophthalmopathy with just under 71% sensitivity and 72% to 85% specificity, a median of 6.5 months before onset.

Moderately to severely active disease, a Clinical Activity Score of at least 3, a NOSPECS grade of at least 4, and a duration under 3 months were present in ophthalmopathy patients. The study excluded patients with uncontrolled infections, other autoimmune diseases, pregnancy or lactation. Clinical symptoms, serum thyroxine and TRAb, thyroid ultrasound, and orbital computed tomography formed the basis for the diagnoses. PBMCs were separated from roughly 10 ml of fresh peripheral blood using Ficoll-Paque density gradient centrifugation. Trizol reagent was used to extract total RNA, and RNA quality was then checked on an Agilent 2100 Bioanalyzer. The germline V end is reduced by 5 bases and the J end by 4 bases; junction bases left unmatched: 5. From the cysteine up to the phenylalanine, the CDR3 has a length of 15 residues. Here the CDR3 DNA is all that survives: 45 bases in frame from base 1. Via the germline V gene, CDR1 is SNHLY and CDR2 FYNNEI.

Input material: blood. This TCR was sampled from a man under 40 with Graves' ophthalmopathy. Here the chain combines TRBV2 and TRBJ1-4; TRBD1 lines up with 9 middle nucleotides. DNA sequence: TGTGCCAGCAGTCCGACAGGGGGGTATAATGAAAAACTGTTTTTT. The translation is CASSPTGGYNEKLFF.